Shown below are 28 T cell receptor beta chains from a single sample sequenced in a study of control samples from healthy donors and cancer patients. Assay used: immunoSEQ multiplex PCR; TCRdb lists only in-frame clones, some missing. This sample has 90,000 or so clones, with 88% found just once. Sequencing was carried out using blood. These receptors were taken from a woman aged 70-85 years in good health.

V is TRBV24-1 and J is TRBJ2-7, with D maybe TRBD1 (6 bases). CDR3 length equals 12 residues. V lost 6 bases, J lost 7 bases, and 12 bases lay in between. CDR1 and CDR2 from the germline V gene are KGHDR and SFDVKD. The CDR3 here is CATSLSQGEQYF. The DNA for the CDR3 is TGTGCCACCAGTTTGTCCCAGGGGGAGCAGTACTTC.

This chain joins TRBV15 and TRBJ2-5; D remains ambiguous. CDR3 length: 15 amino acids. Trimming stripped 0 bases from V and 2 bases from J, with 10 bases between. Germline CDR1 and CDR2: LNHNV and YYDKDF (reference sequence). The CDR3 coding sequence is TGTGCCACCAGCAGAGATTGGCAGATTCAAGAGACCCAGTACTTC. Amino acids: CATSRDWQIQETQYF.

The rearrangement links TRBV7-3 to TRBJ2-6; perhaps TRBD2 as D (5 bases). The CDR3 is 15 amino acids. CDR1 is SGHTA, CDR2 FQGTGA, per germline. Trimming took 3 bases from V and 0 from J, leaving 6 bases between them. This chain's CDR3 is CASSFRDSGANVLTF. DNA of the CDR3: TGTGCCAGCAGCTTCCGGGACTCTGGGGCCAACGTCCTGACTTTC.

V gene TRBV7-8 combines with J gene TRBJ1-6; possibly TRBD1 for D (5 bases). With 0 bases removed from V and 0 bases from J, the gap between germline ends came to 9 bases. CDR1 is SGHVS and CDR2 is FQNEAQ in the germline V gene. The CDR3 is 17 amino acids. The CDR3 bases are TGTGCCAGCAGCTTAGCCGGGGGAAGCTCCTATAATTCACCCCTCCACTTT. Amino acid sequence: CASSLAGGSSYNSPLHF.

The gene calls are TRBV3-1 (or the pseudogene TRBV3-2) and TRBJ1-3, with D unclear. This CDR3 region has 16 residues. V dropped 1 base and J dropped 1 base, with 11 bases sitting between them. The V gene's germline CDR1 is LGHDT and CDR2 YNNKEL (reference sequence). CDR3 sequence (DNA): TGTGCCAGCAGCCAAGGGCAGGCTCGATCTGGAAACACCATATATTTT. Its translation is CASSQGQARSGNTIYF.

The CDR3 is CATEISVGYGYTF. The DNA of the CDR3 is TGTGCCACCGAAATTTCGGTGGGATATGGCTACACCTTC. The chain combines TRBV28 with TRBJ1-2; no reliable D call. Trimming removed 10 bases from V and 5 bases from J, with 17 bases in between. The CDR3 is 13 amino acids. Germline CDR1 MDHEN, CDR2 SYDVKM.

The chain is built from TRBV20-1 and TRBJ1-2; a possible D gene is TRBD1 (5 bases). The CDR3 extends over 11 amino acids. Deletions cut 2 bases from V and 10 bases from J, with 11 bases between. Germline V gene data show CDR1 as DFQATT and CDR2 as SNEGSKA (reference sequence). CDR3 coding DNA: TGCAGTGCTAGACAAGGGGTGTCCTACACCTTC. Translation: CSARQGVSYTF.

This chain links TRBV3-1 (or the pseudogene TRBV3-2) with TRBJ2-2; D is ambiguous. Germline lookup yields CDR1 LGHDT and CDR2 YNNKEL (reference sequence). This CDR3 contains 14 residues. V was clipped by 3 bases and J by 0 bases, with 5 bases between them. The CDR3 DNA reads TGTGCCAGCAGCCAGGGATCGAACACCGGGGAGCTGTTTTTT. Translated, it gives CASSQGSNTGELFF.

CDR3 loop: CASSRDYRSSYNEQFF. For the CDR3, the DNA is TGCGCCAGCAGCCGAGATTACAGAAGCTCCTACAATGAGCAGTTCTTC. The chain has TRBV4-3 and TRBJ2-1; D gene uncertain. Trimming pared 4 bases from V and 0 bases from J, leaving 13 bases between. The CDR3 extends over 16 amino acids. Germline V gene lookup returns CDR1 LGHNA and CDR2 YSLEER.

V gene TRBV6-5 combines with J gene TRBJ1-1; D is undetermined. The germline CDR1 and CDR2 sequences are MNHEY and SVGAGI. The V end was cut by 8 bases, the J end by 1 base, with 14 bases between. The CDR3 runs 14 residues. The CDR3 nucleotides are TGTGCCAGCGCCCTCCGCACAGCGAACACTGAAGCTTTCTTT. It encodes CASALRTANTEAFF.

The chain employs TRBV3-1 (or the pseudogene TRBV3-2) and TRBJ1-3; tentative D call: TRBD1 (6 bases). Per the germline V gene, CDR1 is LGHDT and CDR2 is YNNKEL (reference sequence). The CDR3 extends over 14 amino acids. Trimming cost V 2 bases and J 3 bases, with 8 bases left between them. CDR3 nucleotide sequence: TGTGCCAGCAGCCAACTGGACAGTGGAAACACCATATATTTT. It codes for CASSQLDSGNTIYF.

The gene calls are TRBV7-8 and TRBJ2-2; TRBD2 might be the D (5 bases). This CDR3 contains 16 residues. Trimming removed 0 bases at V and 4 bases at J, with 12 bases between. CDR1 is SGHVS and CDR2 is FQNEAQ in the germline V gene. The CDR3 here is CASSLARTGFTGELFF. CDR3 nucleotide sequence: TGTGCCAGCAGCTTAGCTCGTACGGGGTTCACCGGGGAGCTGTTTTTT. The variable domain in full, with the rest retrieved from reference TRBV7-8 and TRBJ2-2, is GAGVSQSPRYKVAKRGQDVALRCDPISGHVSLFWYQQALGQGPEFLTYFQNEAQLDKSGLPSDRFFAERPEGSVSTLKIQRTQQEDSAVYLCASSLARTGFTGELFFGEGSRLTVL.

The chain carries TRBV5-1 and TRBJ1-1, with D possibly matching TRBD1 (6 bases). V lost 2 bases and J 1 base, leaving 15 bases between the germline ends. Germline V CDR1 and CDR2: SGHRS, YFSETQ. The CDR3 consists of 16 residues. The CDR3 is CASSFRQAIPNTEAFF. The CDR3 nucleotides are TGCGCCAGCAGCTTTCGACAGGCGATACCGAACACTGAAGCTTTCTTT.

The chain combines TRBV3-1 (or the pseudogene TRBV3-2) with TRBJ2-2, with a possible D match to TRBD2 (5 bases). The CDR3 consists of 11 residues. V was shortened by 5 bases and J by 10 bases, with 8 bases between the two germline ends. Germline V CDR1 and CDR2: LGHDT, YNNKEL (reference sequence). CDR3 sequence reads: CASSAGVELFF. Written as DNA, the CDR3 is TGTGCCAGCAGCGCCGGGGTGGAGCTGTTTTTT.

In this sample, this clone turned up once. The chain joins TRBV29-1 to TRBJ1-1, with TRBD1 matching 10 bases. CDR1 is SQVTM and CDR2 is ANQGSEA in the germline V gene. V lost 7 bases and J lost 1; bases outside the gene matches: 3. The CDR3 sequence is 13 residues long. Here the CDR3 reads CSAGQGENTEAFF. The CDR3 region has the DNA TGCAGCGCCGGACAGGGGGAGAACACTGAAGCTTTCTTT.

V is TRBV9 and J is TRBJ2-7, with D possibly matching TRBD2 (5 bases). V lost 1 base and J lost 3, with 14 bases in between. This CDR3 region has 15 residues. CDR1 is SGDLS, CDR2 YYNGEE, per germline. In DNA, the CDR3 is TGTGCCAGCAGCGTATTTGGTAGCGCCGACTACGAGCAGTACTTC. Amino acids: CASSVFGSADYEQYF.

V gene TRBV30 combines with J gene TRBJ2-6; TRBD2 aligns across 8 bases. The CDR3 contains 15 residues. CDR1 and CDR2 from the germline V gene are GTSNPN and SVGIG (reference sequence). V was pared by 6 bases and J by 2 bases, with 6 bases of the junction left unmatched. CDR3 loop: CACYRGGAGANVLTF. The CDR3 region has the DNA TGTGCCTGTTACCGGGGGGGAGCTGGGGCCAACGTCCTGACTTTC.

V gene TRBV27 combines with J gene TRBJ2-7; D is possibly TRBD1 (5 bases). Germline CDR1 and CDR2: MNHEY and SMNVEV (reference sequence). This CDR3 comprises 13 residues. Trimming removed 6 bases from V and 2 bases from J, with 11 bases in between. The CDR3 sequence: CASSKGPPYEQYF. The DNA of the CDR3 is TGTGCCAGCAGCAAGGGGCCCCCCTACGAGCAGTACTTC.

This chain connects TRBV9 to TRBJ2-7; D tentatively reads TRBD1 or TRBD2 (5 bases each). V was shortened by 4 bases and J by 1 base, with 18 bases between the two germline ends. Germline lookup yields CDR1 SGDLS and CDR2 YYNGEE. CDR3 size: 16 residues. CDR3 residues: CASSSGAGTASYEQYF. In DNA, the CDR3 is TGTGCCAGCAGCTCAGGTGCCGGGACGGCGTCCTACGAGCAGTACTTC.

This clone has more than one count but fewer than ten. The V and J genes are TRBV20-1 and TRBJ2-1; 11 bases agree with TRBD2. This CDR3 has 16 residues. Per the germline V gene, CDR1 is DFQATT and CDR2 is SNEGSKA (reference sequence). Unmatched junction bases numbered 13, after V lost 3 bases and J lost 9 bases. The CDR3 nucleotides are TGCAGTGCTAGTCCTGTAGCGGGAGGGTTAATGGGTGAGCAGTTCTTC. As protein: CSASPVAGGLMGEQFF.

The chain joins TRBV7-9 to TRBJ2-1; possibly TRBD1 for D (6 bases). Per germline, CDR1 SEHNR and CDR2 FQNEAQ (reference sequence). This CDR3 comprises 15 residues. With 5 bases removed from V and 9 bases from J, the gap between germline ends came to 20 bases. CDR3 loop: CASSQPRGQSIEQFF. The CDR3 DNA sequence: TGTGCCAGCAGCCAACCCAGGGGTCAGTCAATTGAGCAGTTCTTC.

J is TRBJ1-2 and V is TRBV6-1, with a tentative D call TRBD1 (5 bases). The CDR3 covers 13 residues. CDR1 MNHNS and CDR2 SASEGT come from the germline V gene. The germline V and J ends were trimmed by 7 bases and 3 bases, with 12 bases remaining between them. The CDR3 region has the DNA TGTGCCAGCATCGGGCAGGGCCACTATGGCTACACCTTC. Its translation: CASIGQGHYGYTF.

J is TRBJ2-3 and V is TRBV7-2, with 9 bases that match TRBD1. The CDR3 runs 16 residues. V trimming: 5 bases; J trimming: 4 bases; junction bases outside the gene matches: 10. CDR1 and CDR2 from the germline V gene are SGHTA and FQGNSA. The CDR3 DNA reads as TGTGCCAGCAGCACTCAGGTGGGACAGGGATCAGATACGCAGTATTTT. This codes for CASSTQVGQGSDTQYF. The variable domain in full, with the rest retrieved from reference TRBV7-2 and TRBJ2-3, is GAGVSQSPSNKVTEKGKDVELRCDPISGHTALYWYRQSLGQGLEFLIYFQGNSAPDKSGLPSDRFSAERTGGSVSTLTIQRTQQEDSAVYLCASSTQVGQGSDTQYFGPGTRLTVL.

The rearrangement links TRBV12-3 or TRBV12-4 to TRBJ2-3; D remains unclear. Trimming took 4 bases from V and 7 from J, leaving 9 bases between them. This CDR3 has 12 amino acids. The CDR3 region is CASSSTEYTQYF. The CDR3 bases are TGTGCCAGCAGTTCGACGGAGTATACGCAGTATTTT.

This clone was seen only once. The chain employs TRBV5-1 and TRBJ1-1, with 9 bases fitting TRBD1. The CDR3 is made up of 14 amino acids. V lost 5 bases to trimming and J lost 4 bases; unmatched junction nucleotides: 6. Per germline, CDR1 SGHRS and CDR2 YFSETQ. This CDR3 reads CASRGQGGTTEAFF. DNA for the CDR3: TGCGCCAGCAGGGGACAGGGAGGTACCACTGAAGCTTTCTTT.

The gene calls are TRBV9 and TRBJ1-5, with D maybe TRBD1 (6 bases). CDR1 and CDR2 (germline): SGDLS, YYNGEE. The CDR3 length is 15 residues. Trimming took off 3 bases at V and 3 bases at J, with 13 bases between the two ends. The CDR3 here is CASSAGGGINQPQHF. The CDR3 bases are TGTGCCAGCAGCGCCGGGGGGGGCATCAATCAGCCCCAGCATTTT.

The chain links TRBV11-2 to TRBJ1-4; D remains ambiguous. With 1 base removed from V and 10 bases from J, the gap between germline ends came to 19 bases. The germline gives CDR1 SGHAT, CDR2 FQNNGV. The CDR3 contains 16 residues. As DNA, the CDR3 is TGTGCCAGCAGCTTAGGATCACAGTTCCTGGACCGAAAACTGTTTTTT. It codes for CASSLGSQFLDRKLFF. Combining the CDR3 with reference TRBV11-2 and TRBJ1-4 gives the whole variable domain EAGVAQSPRYKIIEKRQSVAFWCNPISGHATLYWYQQILGQGPKLLIQFQNNGVVDDSQLPKDRFSAERLKGVDSTLKIQPAKLEDSAVYLCASSLGSQFLDRKLFFGSGTQLSVL.

Points on this clone: A junction end diverges from the germline sequence, so it may reflect a read error. The genes are TRBV7-9 and TRBJ1-1; D might be TRBD1 (5 bases). This CDR3 is built from 9 residues. Germline V lookup: CDR1 SEHNR, CDR2 FQNEAQ (reference sequence). The CDR3 spells CASSSDNIF. The CDR3 coding sequence is TGTGCCAGCAGCTCGGACAATATCTTT. The full variable domain, in which reference TRBV7-9 and TRBJ1-1 provide the parts outside the CDR3, is DTGVSQNPRHKITKRGQNVTFRCDPISEHNRLYWYRQTLGQGPEFLTYFQNEAQLEKSRLLSDRFSAERPKGSFSTLEIQRTEQGDSAMYLCASSSDNIFGQGTRLTVV.